These T cell receptor beta chains were read from a single sample in a study of cytomegalovirus exposure and HLA in healthy donors. Method: immunoSEQ multiplex PCR; TCRdb's copy keeps in-frame clones and lacks some. The sample holds some 71,000 clones; approximately 81% are singletons and the top ten take 22%. The sequencing sample was made of PBMCs. These receptors all come from a woman aged 25-40 years in good health and CMV-seropositive. The CDR3 runs from the conserved cysteine through the conserved F or W.

TRBJ2-1 TRBV27 CASSLQGSYNEQFF
TRBJ1-4 TRBV19 CASSVQTVTGQLFF
TRBJ1-1 TRBV7-9 CASSLQEGDTEAFF
TRBJ1-1 TRBV29-1 CSVRTVETEAFF
TRBJ2-7 TRBV7-9 CASSTRTGTYEQYF
TRBJ2-5 TRBV29-1 CSVSRNQETQYF
TRBJ1-2 TRBV2 CASSLQDYGYTF
TRBJ1-5 TRBV6-1 CASIRETNQPQHF
TRBJ1-4 TRBV4-2 CASSQAPGGGIEKLFF
TRBJ2-7 TRBV5-1 CASRGLGDEQYF
TRBJ2-5 TRBV7-7 CASSLVRGQETQYF
TRBJ2-5 TRBV14 CASSQGFRNRQETQYF
TRBJ1-1 TRBV7-3 CALRSRGTEAFF
TRBJ2-3 TRBV27 CASSLMGRTTDTQYF
TRBJ1-1 TRBV7-9 CASSPSWGGADTEAFF
TRBJ2-7 TRBV11-2 CASSETSGSYEQYF
TRBJ2-1 TRBV5-6 CASSYVTRSKFF
TRBJ1-4 TRBV5-1 CASSLQAPNEKLFF